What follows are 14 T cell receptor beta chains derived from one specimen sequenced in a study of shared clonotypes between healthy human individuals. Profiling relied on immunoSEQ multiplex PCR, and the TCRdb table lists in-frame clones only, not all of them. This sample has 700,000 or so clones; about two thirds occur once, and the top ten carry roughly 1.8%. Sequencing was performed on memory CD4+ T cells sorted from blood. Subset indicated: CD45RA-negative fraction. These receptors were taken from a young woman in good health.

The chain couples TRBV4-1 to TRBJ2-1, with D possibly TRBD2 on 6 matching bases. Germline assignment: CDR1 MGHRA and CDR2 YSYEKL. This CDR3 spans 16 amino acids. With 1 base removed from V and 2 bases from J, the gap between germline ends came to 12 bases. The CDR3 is CASSQVRLVAYNEQFF. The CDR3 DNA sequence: TGCGCCAGCAGCCAAGTTCGACTAGTCGCCTACAATGAGCAGTTCTTC.

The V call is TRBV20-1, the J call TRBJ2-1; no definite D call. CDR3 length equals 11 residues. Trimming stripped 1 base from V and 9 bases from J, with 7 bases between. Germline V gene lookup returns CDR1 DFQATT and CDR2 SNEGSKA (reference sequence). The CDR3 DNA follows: TGCAGTGCTAGAGTGGAGCTTGAGCAGTTCTTC. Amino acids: CSARVELEQFF.

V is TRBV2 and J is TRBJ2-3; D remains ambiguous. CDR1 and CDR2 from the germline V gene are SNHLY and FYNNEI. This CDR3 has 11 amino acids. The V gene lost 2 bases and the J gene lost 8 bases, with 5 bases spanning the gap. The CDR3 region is CASSELSTQYF. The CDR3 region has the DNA TGTGCCAGCAGTGAACTCTCTACGCAGTATTTT. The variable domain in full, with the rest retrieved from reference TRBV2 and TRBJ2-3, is EPEVTQTPSHQVTQMGQEVILRCVPISNHLYFYWYRQILGQKVEFLVSFYNNEISEKSEIFDDQFSVERPDGSNFTLKIRSTKLEDSAMYFCASSELSTQYFGPGTRLTVL.

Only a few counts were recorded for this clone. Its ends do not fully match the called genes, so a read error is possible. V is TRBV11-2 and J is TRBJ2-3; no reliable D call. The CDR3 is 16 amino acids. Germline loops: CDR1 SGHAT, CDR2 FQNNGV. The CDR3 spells CASSLVEAIQPDTQYF. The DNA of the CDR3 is TGTGCCAGCAGCTTAGTAGAGGCCATTCAACCAGACACGCAGTATTTT.

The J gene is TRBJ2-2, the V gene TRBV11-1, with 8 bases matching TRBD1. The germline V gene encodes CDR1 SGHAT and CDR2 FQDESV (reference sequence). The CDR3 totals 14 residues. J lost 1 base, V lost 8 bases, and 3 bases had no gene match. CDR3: CASDRGLNTGELFF. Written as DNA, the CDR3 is TGTGCCAGCGACAGGGGCCTGAACACCGGGGAGCTGTTTTTT.

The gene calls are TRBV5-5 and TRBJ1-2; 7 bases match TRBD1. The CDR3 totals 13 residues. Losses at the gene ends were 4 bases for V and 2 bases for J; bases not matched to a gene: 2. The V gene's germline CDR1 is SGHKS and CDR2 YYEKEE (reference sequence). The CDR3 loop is CASSQTGNYGYTF. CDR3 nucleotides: TGTGCCAGCAGCCAGACAGGGAACTATGGCTACACCTTC.

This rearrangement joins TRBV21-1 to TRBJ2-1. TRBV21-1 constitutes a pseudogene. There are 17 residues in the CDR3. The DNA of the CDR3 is TGTGCCAGCAGCAAAGTGTCGAGGAGGGGGAAAGACAATGAGCAGTTCTTC. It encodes CASSKVSRRGKDNEQFF.

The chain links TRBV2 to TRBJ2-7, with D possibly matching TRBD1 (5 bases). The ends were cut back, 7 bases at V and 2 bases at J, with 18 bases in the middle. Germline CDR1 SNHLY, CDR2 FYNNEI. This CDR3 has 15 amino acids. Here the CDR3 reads CASKVGLLITYEQYF. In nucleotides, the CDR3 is TGTGCCAGCAAAGTGGGGCTATTAATTACCTACGAGCAGTACTTC.

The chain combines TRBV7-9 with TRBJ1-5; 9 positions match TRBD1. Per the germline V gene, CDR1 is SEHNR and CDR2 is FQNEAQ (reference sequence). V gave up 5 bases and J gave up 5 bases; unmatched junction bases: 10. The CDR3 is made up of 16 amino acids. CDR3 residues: CASSGRDRALHQPQHF. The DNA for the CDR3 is TGTGCCAGCAGCGGCCGGGACAGGGCTTTGCATCAGCCCCAGCATTTT.

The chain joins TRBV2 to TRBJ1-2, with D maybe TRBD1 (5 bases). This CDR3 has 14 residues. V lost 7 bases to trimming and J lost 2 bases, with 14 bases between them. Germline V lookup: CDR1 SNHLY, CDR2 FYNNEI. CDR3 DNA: TGTGCCAGCATCACGGCCAGGGCGAACTATGGCTACACCTTC. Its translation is CASITARANYGYTF.

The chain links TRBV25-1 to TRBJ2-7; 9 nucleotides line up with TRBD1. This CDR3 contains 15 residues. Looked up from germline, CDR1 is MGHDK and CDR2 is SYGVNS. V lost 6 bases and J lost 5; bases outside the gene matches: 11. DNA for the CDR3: TGTGCCAGCAGCGATATCCGGGACAGGGCCCACGAGCAGTACTTC. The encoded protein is CASSDIRDRAHEQYF.

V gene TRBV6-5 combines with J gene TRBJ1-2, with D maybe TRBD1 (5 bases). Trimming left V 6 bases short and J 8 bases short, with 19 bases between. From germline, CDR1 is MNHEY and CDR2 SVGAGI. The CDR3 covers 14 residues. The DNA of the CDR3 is TGTGCCAGCAGAAACCTGGGGCAGGGAGACGGCTACACCTTC. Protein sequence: CASRNLGQGDGYTF.

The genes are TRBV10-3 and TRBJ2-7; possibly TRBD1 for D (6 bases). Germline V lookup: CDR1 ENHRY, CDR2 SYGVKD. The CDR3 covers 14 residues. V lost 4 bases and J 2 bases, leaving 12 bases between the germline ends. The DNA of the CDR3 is TGTGCCATCAGTGTAGGACAGACGACCTACGAGCAGTACTTC. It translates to CAISVGQTTYEQYF.

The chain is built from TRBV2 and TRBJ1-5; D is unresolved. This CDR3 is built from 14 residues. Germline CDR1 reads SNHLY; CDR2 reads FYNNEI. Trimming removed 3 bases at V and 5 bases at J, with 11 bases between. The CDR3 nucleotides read TGTGCCAGCAGTGAGGCCAGCCAATATCAGCCCCAGCATTTT. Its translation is CASSEASQYQPQHF.